This TCR beta chain was observed in a study of T cells in Graves' hyperthyroidism and ophthalmopathy. The germline V and J ends were trimmed by 6 bases and 3 bases, with 14 bases remaining between them. Germline CDR1 DFQATT, CDR2 SNEGSKA (reference sequence). CDR3 length: 13 amino acids. General study points: Blood held most thyroid clonotypes expanded above 0.001 frequency.

Patients with uncontrolled infections, other autoimmune diseases, pregnancy or lactation were excluded. This clonotype was recorded many times. As yet, its antigen is unknown. Amplified TCR beta CDR3 regions derived from RNA transcripts. The HTBI primer set drove a first-round RT-PCR of the TCR CDR3. In TCRdb, the multiplex PCR reads were re-called with MiXCR into one record per CDR3 protein. The data show approximately 330,000 distinct CDR3 sequences, roughly 23% seen once. This chain joins TRBV20-1 and TRBJ2-5; tentatively, D is TRBD1 (6 bases). The source of this sequence is a woman aged 45 to 65 with Graves' hyperthyroidism. Sequencing used blood. The CDR3 DNA reads TGCAGTGCCCCGGCGGCAGGGGAAGAGACCCAGTACTTC. Its translation is CSAPAAGEETQYF.